The 25 T cell receptor beta chains given below trace back to one sample, sequenced in a study of T cell repertoires in cytomegalovirus infection (dated by TCRdb to about 2019). This sample was sequenced with an Illumina HiSeq 1500. The raw public reads went through TCRdb reprocessing: fastp at Q25, MiXCR clone calling, in-frame beta chains kept. Rows merge per CDR3 protein into single entries with the most common DNA and genes. This sample gives about 210,000 distinct CDR3 sequences in total; approximately 6.7% of them show up just once. The top ten clones comprise around 6.9% of the sample. The sample was PBMCs. The receptors were sampled from a human donor in good health (CMV status not recorded). Some clones in this sample may be carry-over from other donors' samples.

This clonotype was counted ten times or more. J is TRBJ2-5 and V is TRBV7-2, with TRBD1 matching over 8 bases. The CDR3 extends over 14 amino acids. Unmatched junction bases numbered 3, after V lost 5 bases and J lost 1 base. Germline lookup yields CDR1 SGHTA and CDR2 FQGNSA. Written as DNA, the CDR3 is TGTGCCAGCAGCATGACAGGGGTCCAAGAGACCCAGTACTTC. Residues: CASSMTGVQETQYF.

In its sample, this clonotype was seen a few times. This chain uses TRBV2 with TRBJ1-6, with D unclear. Trimming stripped 7 bases from V and 13 bases from J, with 17 bases between. Germline V lookup: CDR1 SNHLY, CDR2 FYNNEI. This CDR3 comprises 13 residues. Here the CDR3 reads CASNLREQIPLHF. CDR3 nucleotides: TGTGCCAGCAACCTCCGGGAACAGATTCCCCTCCACTTT.

This clonotype was observed at least ten times. The rearrangement uses TRBV28 and TRBJ2-5; 8 bases align to TRBD1. Germline loops: CDR1 MDHEN, CDR2 SYDVKM. This CDR3 has 16 amino acids. The V gene end was trimmed by 5 bases and the J gene end by 1 base; junction bases not matched to a gene: 9. The CDR3 loop is CASSVPTGGSQETQYF. In nucleotides, the CDR3 is TGTGCCAGCAGTGTACCTACAGGGGGGAGCCAAGAGACCCAGTACTTC.

This clonotype was counted many times. J is TRBJ2-5 and V is TRBV28; 7 nucleotides line up with TRBD1. This CDR3 contains 13 residues. V lost 7 bases and J lost 3; bases outside the gene matches: 5. Germline V gene sequence: CDR1 MDHEN, CDR2 SYDVKM. The CDR3 loop is CASTLTGEETQYF. CDR3 sequence (DNA): TGTGCCAGCACCCTTACAGGGGAAGAGACCCAGTACTTC. The whole variable domain, filled in from reference TRBV28 and TRBJ2-5, reads DVKVTQSSRYLVKRTGEKVFLECVQDMDHENMFWYRQDPGLGLRLIYFSYDVKMKEKGDIPEGYSVSREKKERFSLILESASTNQTSMYLCASTLTGEETQYFGPGTRLLVL.

This clonotype was picked up many times. The genes are TRBV4-1 and TRBJ1-1; 7 bases align to TRBD1. Germline V gene lookup returns CDR1 MGHRA and CDR2 YSYEKL. There are 15 residues in the CDR3. The V and J ends lost 3 bases and 0 bases, in that order; junction bases with no gene match: 4. The CDR3 sequence: CASSQKGALNTEAFF. CDR3 sequence (DNA): TGCGCCAGCAGCCAGAAGGGGGCGTTGAACACTGAAGCTTTCTTT.

This clonotype was seen repeatedly, ten times or more. This chain joins TRBV20-1 and TRBJ1-6, with 8 bases lining up with TRBD1. Trimming at V came to 5 bases and at J to 9 bases, leaving 6 bases not matched to a gene. The V gene's germline CDR1 is DFQATT and CDR2 SNEGSKA (reference sequence). CDR3 size: 13 residues. CDR3 protein: CSASTGGGSPLHF. Written as DNA, the CDR3 is TGCAGTGCTTCCACAGGGGGGGGTTCACCCCTCCACTTT.

This clonotype was seen many times. This chain uses TRBV2 with TRBJ2-1, with 8 bases lining up with TRBD1. Per germline, CDR1 SNHLY and CDR2 FYNNEI. With 6 bases clipped from V and 6 bases from J, the junction kept 4 bases outside the gene matches. The CDR3 totals 13 residues. Written as DNA, the CDR3 is TGTGCCAGCAGGGACAGGGCCCTCAATGAGCAGTTCTTC. Amino acids: CASRDRALNEQFF.

This clonotype was detected ten times or more. The rearrangement joins TRBV7-2 to TRBJ1-2; perhaps TRBD1 as D (5 bases). Trimming shortened V by 5 bases and J by 8 bases, and 18 bases separated the two germline ends. This CDR3 is 14 amino acids long. Germline values: CDR1 SGHTA, CDR2 FQGNSA. In DNA form, the CDR3 reads TGTGCCAGCAGCCCCTCCAGGGCGGTTGGGGGCTACACCTTC. This translates into CASSPSRAVGGYTF.

The J gene is TRBJ2-1, the V gene TRBV11-2; a weak D match, TRBD2 (6 bases). Per germline, CDR1 SGHAT and CDR2 FQNNGV. V lost 3 bases to trimming and J lost 8 bases, with 11 bases between them. The CDR3 extends over 13 amino acids. The CDR3 loop reads CASSLTSRYEQFF. CDR3 in DNA: TGTGCCAGCAGCTTGACTAGTCGGTATGAGCAGTTCTTC. The full variable domain, with the rest looked up from reference TRBV11-2 and TRBJ2-1, is EAGVAQSPRYKIIEKRQSVAFWCNPISGHATLYWYQQILGQGPKLLIQFQNNGVVDDSQLPKDRFSAERLKGVDSTLKIQPAKLEDSAVYLCASSLTSRYEQFFGPGTRLTVL.

This clonotype was counted a few times. The CDR3 nucleotides read TGTGCCAGCAGCAACAGGGGGGTAGACACTGAAGCTTTCTTT. This encodes CASSNRGVDTEAFF. V is TRBV6-5 and J is TRBJ1-1, with 8 bases fitting TRBD1. V was clipped by 6 bases and J by 3 bases; unmatched bases: 6. Germline CDR1 is MNHEY and CDR2 is SVGAGI. CDR3 length: 14 amino acids.

The table lists this clonotype with many counts. The rearrangement uses TRBV11-1 and TRBJ1-1; no definite D call. Germline CDR1 SGHAT, CDR2 FQDESV (reference sequence). Deletions cut 6 bases from V and 6 bases from J, with 14 bases between. This CDR3 is 13 amino acids long. The DNA of the CDR3 is TGTGCCAGCAGGTCTAGTAGGAGCCCTGAAGCTTTCTTT. Amino acid sequence: CASRSSRSPEAFF.

Ten or more counts support this clonotype. The chain combines TRBV2 with TRBJ2-5, with D unclear. CDR1 SNHLY and CDR2 FYNNEI come from the germline V gene. With 3 bases removed from V and 2 bases from J, the gap between germline ends came to 7 bases. This CDR3 comprises 13 residues. As DNA, the CDR3 is TGTGCCAGCAGTGACGGTTATCAAGAGACCCAGTACTTC. Amino acid sequence: CASSDGYQETQYF.

This clonotype was seen many times. The rearrangement joins TRBV7-2 to TRBJ2-5, with TRBD2 matching 7 bases. From germline, CDR1 is SGHTA and CDR2 FQGNSA. V was clipped by 0 bases and J by 5 bases; unmatched bases: 6. This CDR3 comprises 15 residues. The CDR3 bases are TGTGCCAGCAGCTTAGCGGGGGGGTCTGGCGAGACCCAGTACTTC. It is translated as CASSLAGGSGETQYF.

This clonotype was found once. Since a much larger clone is just one base distant, this may be a read error. The chain recombines TRBV6-2 or TRBV6-3 with TRBJ2-7; D is unresolved. The CDR3 runs 15 residues. Per the germline V gene, CDR1 is MNHEY and CDR2 is SVGEGT. V dropped 0 bases and J dropped 3 bases, with 12 bases sitting between them. The CDR3 DNA reads TGTGCCAGCAGTTACTCGAAAGGGTTAGACTACGAGCAGTACTTC. Its protein product is CASSYSKGLDYEQYF.

Ten or more counts support this clonotype. V usage is TRBV20-1 and J usage is TRBJ2-7; D unclear. The CDR3 consists of 15 residues. V lost 0 bases, J lost 0 bases, and 12 bases lay in between. CDR1 and CDR2 from the germline V gene are DFQATT and SNEGSKA (reference sequence). CDR3 in DNA: TGCAGTGCTAGAGATCGTTACGACGACTCCTACGAGCAGTACTTC. Protein sequence: CSARDRYDDSYEQYF.

This clonotype was detected ten times or more. The V gene is TRBV5-4, the J gene TRBJ2-1; D is ambiguous. Germline CDR1 SGHNT, CDR2 YYREEE (reference sequence). The CDR3 loop spans 15 amino acids. The ends were cut back, 0 bases at V and 5 bases at J, with 12 bases in the middle. The CDR3 DNA reads TGTGCCAGCAGCTTGGCCGGTCAGTATAACAATGAGCAGTTCTTC. The encoded protein is CASSLAGQYNNEQFF.

This clonotype was observed many times. The rearrangement joins TRBV5-4 to TRBJ2-3; TRBD2 aligns across 14 bases. This CDR3 has 17 residues. Germline lookup yields CDR1 SGHNT and CDR2 YYREEE (reference sequence). V shed 5 bases, J shed 2 bases, and the junction held 7 bases outside the gene matches. CDR3 sequence (DNA): TGTGCCAGCAGTCCCGGGACTAGCGGGAGAAACACAGATACGCAGTATTTT. Translation: CASSPGTSGRNTDTQYF.

This clonotype was observed many times. V and J are TRBV28 and TRBJ2-2, with 8 bases identical to TRBD1. Germline V CDR1 and CDR2: MDHEN, SYDVKM. The V segment lost 8 bases and the J segment 6 bases; nucleotides outside the gene matches: 17. CDR3 length: 17 amino acids. The CDR3 reads CASGRRGGQAWAGELFF. The CDR3 nucleotides are TGTGCCAGCGGGAGGAGAGGGGGACAGGCTTGGGCCGGGGAGCTGTTTTTT.

This clonotype has at least ten counts. This chain uses TRBV7-2 with TRBJ1-1; D is unclear. The V end was cut by 4 bases, the J end by 3 bases, with 9 bases between. The V gene's germline CDR1 is SGHTA and CDR2 FQGNSA. There are 13 residues in the CDR3. The CDR3 sequence is CASSSLVDTEAFF. CDR3 in DNA: TGTGCCAGCAGCTCCCTTGTGGACACTGAAGCTTTCTTT.

There are a few counts of this clonotype. J is TRBJ1-2 and V is TRBV15; D is possibly TRBD1 (6 bases). The germline CDR1 and CDR2 sequences are LNHNV and YYDKDF (reference sequence). V gave up 0 bases and J gave up 4 bases, with 12 bases separating them. CDR3 size: 15 residues. This CDR3 is CATSRDKGGSYGYTF. The CDR3 bases are TGTGCCACCAGCAGAGATAAAGGGGGGTCCTATGGCTACACCTTC.

The table lists this clonotype with many counts. This chain connects TRBV7-9 to TRBJ2-7; no firm D call. Germline V gives CDR1 SEHNR, CDR2 FQNEAQ (reference sequence). This CDR3 contains 12 residues. V lost 4 bases and J 10 bases, leaving 14 bases between the germline ends. This CDR3 reads CASSSIDYGQYF. DNA of the CDR3: TGTGCCAGCAGCTCCATCGATTACGGACAGTACTTC.

J is TRBJ2-4 and V is TRBV18; TRBD2 aligns across 7 bases. The length of the CDR3 is 13 residues. Trimming cost V 2 bases and J 6 bases; bases outside gene matches: 1. Germline CDR1 KGHSH, CDR2 LQKENI. The CDR3 is CASSPGGGNIQYF. The CDR3 DNA follows: TGTGCCAGCTCACCAGGGGGGGGAAACATTCAGTACTTC.

This clonotype has a count of ten or more. The chain recombines TRBV12-3 or TRBV12-4 with TRBJ2-7; TRBD1 matches 7 bases. Trimming removed 5 bases from V and 3 bases from J; junction bases left unmatched: 10. The length of the CDR3 is 15 residues. The CDR3 reads CASSPLRQGFYEQYF. The CDR3 nucleotides read TGTGCCAGCAGTCCTCTACGACAGGGTTTCTACGAGCAGTACTTC.

This clonotype was seen ten or more times. The chain joins TRBV20-1 to TRBJ1-2, with D perhaps matching TRBD1 (5 bases). Germline V CDR1 and CDR2: DFQATT, SNEGSKA (reference sequence). Trimming removed 6 bases at V and 6 bases at J, with 11 bases between. This CDR3 region has 11 residues. The CDR3 nucleotides read TGCAGTGCCGAGGGGTTCCATGGCTACACCTTC. It yields the protein CSAEGFHGYTF.

This clonotype occurred many times. This chain joins TRBV7-2 and TRBJ2-2, with D uncertain. Germline lookup yields CDR1 SGHTA and CDR2 FQGNSA. With 5 bases removed from V and 4 bases from J, the gap between germline ends came to 8 bases. The CDR3 runs to 13 residues. The CDR3 spells CASSTSTTGELFF. The DNA of the CDR3 is TGTGCCAGCAGCACCAGTACCACCGGGGAGCTGTTTTTT.